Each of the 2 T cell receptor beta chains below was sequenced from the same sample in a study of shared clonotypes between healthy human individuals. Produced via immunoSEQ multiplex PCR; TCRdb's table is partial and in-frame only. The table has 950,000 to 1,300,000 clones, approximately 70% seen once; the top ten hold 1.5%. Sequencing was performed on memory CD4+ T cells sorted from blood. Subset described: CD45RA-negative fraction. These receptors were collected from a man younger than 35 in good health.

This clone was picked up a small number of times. For the CDR3, the DNA is TGTGCCTGGACTAGGAACTCTGGGGCCAACGTCCTGACTTTC. Translation: CAWTRNSGANVLTF. The gene calls are TRBV30 and TRBJ2-6; D is unclear. CDR3 size: 14 residues. V lost 4 bases and J 0 bases, leaving 7 bases between the germline ends. The germline gives CDR1 GTSNPN, CDR2 SVGIG (reference sequence).

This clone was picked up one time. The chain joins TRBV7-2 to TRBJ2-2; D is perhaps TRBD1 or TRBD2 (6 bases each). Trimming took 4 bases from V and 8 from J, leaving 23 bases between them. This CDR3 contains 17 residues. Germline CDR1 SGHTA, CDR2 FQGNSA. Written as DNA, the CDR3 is TGTGCCAGCAGCTCGTGGGACACCCTAGCGAAAAGAGGGGAGCTGTTTTTT. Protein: CASSSWDTLAKRGELFF.